The text below deals with one TCR beta chain. This sample includes further DNA sequences coding for the same CDR3. In the original workflow: Quantification of nucleated cells was approximated via reference gene primer amplification. TCRdb's copy holds only in-frame clones and misses some; the assay was immunoSEQ multiplex PCR. D and trimming come from the DNA, and the V and J calls and clone size come from that table. The data show about 120,000 clones, over 80% seen once. This sample is drawn from a study of blood T cell repertoires in COVID-19. Study information: Acute and convalescent COVID-19 specimens originated in the United States, Italy and Spain. PBMCs, B-cell-depleted T cells, or T cells were the source of the cDNA or gDNA that made up the material.

This receptor was obtained from a woman in her sixties or seventies with acute or convalescent COVID-19. The specimen sequenced was peripheral blood.

DNA of the CDR3: TGTGCCACCAGCAGAGATCAAAATTCACCCCTCCACTTT. Protein product: CATSRDQNSPLHF. The chain carries TRBV15 and TRBJ1-6; D remains ambiguous. CDR1 and CDR2 (germline): LNHNV, YYDKDF (reference sequence). The CDR3 extends over 13 amino acids. V was clipped by 0 bases and J by 7 bases, with 4 bases between them. Together with reference TRBV15 and TRBJ1-6, the CDR3 gives the full variable domain: DAMVIQNPRYQVTQFGKPVTLSCSQTLNHNVMYWYQQKSSQAPKLLFHYYDKDFNNEADTPDNFQSRRPNTSFCFLDIRSPGLGDTAMYLCATSRDQNSPLHFGNGTRLTVT.